This TCR beta chain was recorded in a study of shared clonotypes between healthy human individuals. The assay was immunoSEQ multiplex PCR, and TCRdb's table has in-frame clones only and misses some. Here the sample spans more than 1.2 million clones, 98% to 99% being singletons. Germline assignment: CDR1 MDHEN and CDR2 SYDVKM. The length of the CDR3 is 13 residues. V gave up 10 bases and J gave up 3 bases, with 15 bases separating them. The chain couples TRBV28 to TRBJ1-2, with D perhaps matching TRBD1 (5 bases). Sequencing input: naive CD4+ T cells sorted from blood. Regarding subset: CD45RA+ positively selected. The TCR originated in a man under 40 in good health. CDR3 bases: TGTGCCACCATGATCGGGGGGGACTATGGCTACACCTTC. As protein: CATMIGGDYGYTF.